This TCR beta chain appears in the sequencing data of a study of blood T cells in healthy people across ages. Study-wide results and caveats: Samples with more naive T cells showed higher observed beta diversity.

The study drew donors from healthy Caucasian individuals in Russia aged roughly 6 to 90. The authors ran a second PCR of roughly 6 to 12 cycles using a sample-barcoded 5' primer and a J-beta primer mix. Paired-end reads containing CDR3 totaled no fewer than 3 million for each sample. TCRdb called the 5' RACE reads again in MiXCR, with one record for every CDR3 protein. The data hold roughly 800,000 distinct CDR3 sequences, with roughly 64% observed a single time. Germline-derived CDR1 and CDR2 are SNHLY and FYNNEI. V was trimmed by 5 bases and J by 6 bases, leaving 21 bases between them. This CDR3 has 16 amino acids. Worth noting for this clonotype: Its antigen is not identified.

This chain uses TRBV2 with TRBJ2-3, with D unclear. This clonotype was obtained from a man younger than 40 in good health. Source material: blood. The CDR3 nucleotides are TGTGCCAGCAGTTCTTTTGGTGGTCCTGAAGGGGATACGCAGTATTTT. Translating gives CASSSFGGPEGDTQYF.